The 20 T cell receptor beta chains given below trace back to one sample, sequenced in a study of long-term antiretroviral therapy in people with HIV. It was version v3.0 of the immunoSEQ assay that was run at survey level. Sequencing was performed with immunoSEQ multiplex PCR; in TCRdb, only in-frame clones are kept and a portion is missing. The repertoire holds about 21,000 clones, with about 88% as singletons. Here the sequenced sample was unsorted PBMCs, taken 2.3 years after starting antiretroviral therapy. These receptors were obtained from a man aged 55 to 69 with HIV.

The rearrangement uses TRBV5-1 and TRBJ1-1; D is undetermined. CDR1 and CDR2 from the germline V gene are SGHRS and YFSETQ. V was pared by 0 bases and J by 4 bases, with 10 bases between. There are 14 residues in the CDR3. The CDR3 region is CASSLAREGTEAFF. CDR3 nucleotide sequence: TGCGCCAGCAGCTTGGCACGCGAAGGCACTGAAGCTTTCTTT.

The rearrangement links TRBV5-1 to TRBJ2-7; TRBD1 aligns across 7 bases. The junction had 6 bases not matched to a gene; V was cut back by 0 bases and J by 3 bases. CDR3 length: 15 residues. CDR1 SGHRS and CDR2 YFSETQ come from the germline V gene. CDR3 sequence (DNA): TGCGCCAGCAGCTTGGGGGCAGGGGGACGCTACGAGCAGTACTTC. This translates into CASSLGAGGRYEQYF. Full variable domain (missing parts from reference TRBV5-1 and TRBJ2-7): KAGVTQTPRYLIKTRGQQVTLSCSPISGHRSVSWYQQTPGQGLQFLFEYFSETQRNKGNFPGRFSGRQFSNSRSEMNVSTLELGDSALYLCASSLGAGGRYEQYFGPGTRLTVT.

This chain uses TRBV28 with TRBJ1-2, with 8 positions matching TRBD1. Germline V gene data show CDR1 as MDHEN and CDR2 as SYDVKM. The CDR3 spans 14 residues. The V gene end was trimmed by 2 bases and the J gene end by 6 bases; junction bases not matched to a gene: 5. CDR3 sequence (DNA): TGTGCCAGCAGTTTAGAGGCAGGGGGCCATGGCTACACCTTC. Its protein is CASSLEAGGHGYTF.

The gene calls are TRBV9 and TRBJ1-4, with TRBD1 matching over 7 bases. With 0 bases clipped from V and 6 bases from J, the junction kept 2 bases outside the gene matches. CDR1 and CDR2 from the germline V gene are SGDLS and YYNGEE. This CDR3 contains 14 residues. CDR3 protein: CASSVDGTDEKLFF. The CDR3 bases are TGTGCCAGCAGCGTAGATGGGACAGATGAAAAACTGTTTTTT.

The count of this clone is one. This rearrangement joins TRBV5-6 to TRBJ2-3; tentatively, D is TRBD2 (5 bases). Looked up from germline, CDR1 is SGHDT and CDR2 is YYEEEE. This CDR3 contains 15 residues. Deletions cut 0 bases from V and 2 bases from J, with 10 bases between. CDR3 coding DNA: TGTGCCAGCAGCTTGGGGACTCTCTCCACAGATACGCAGTATTTT. Its protein product is CASSLGTLSTDTQYF.

The count of this clone is one. The rearrangement joins TRBV19 to TRBJ1-1; no reliable D call. CDR1 is LNHDA, CDR2 SQIVND, per germline (reference sequence). The CDR3 length is 12 residues. Between the trimmed V and J ends, which lost 1 base and 4 bases, there was a span of 4 bases. The chain's CDR3 is CASSIGVTEAFF. The CDR3 nucleotides read TGTGCCAGTAGTATAGGGGTCACTGAAGCTTTCTTT. The variable domain in full, completed from reference TRBV19 and TRBJ1-1, reads DGGITQSPKYLFRKEGQNVTLSCEQNLNHDAMYWYRQDPGQGLRLIYYSQIVNDFQKGDIAEGYSVSREKKESFPLTVTSAQKNPTAFYLCASSIGVTEAFFGQGTRLTVV.

This rearrangement joins TRBV9 to TRBJ2-7; 9 bases map to TRBD1. The CDR3 runs 15 residues. Germline trimming cut 4 bases from V and 0 bases from J; bases unmatched to any gene: 5. From germline, CDR1 is SGDLS and CDR2 YYNGEE. This CDR3 reads CASSSGTGPSYEQYF. In nucleotides, the CDR3 is TGTGCCAGCAGCTCCGGGACAGGGCCCTCCTACGAGCAGTACTTC.

V gene TRBV5-1 combines with J gene TRBJ2-5; possible D gene TRBD1, 6 bases. Trimming removed 6 bases at V and 4 bases at J, with 13 bases between. The CDR3 has 13 amino acids. Germline V gene lookup returns CDR1 SGHRS and CDR2 YFSETQ. CDR3 bases: TGCGCCAGCACAACAGGGTCTCCAGAGACCCAGTACTTC. This encodes CASTTGSPETQYF. The variable domain in full, with the rest retrieved from reference TRBV5-1 and TRBJ2-5, is KAGVTQTPRYLIKTRGQQVTLSCSPISGHRSVSWYQQTPGQGLQFLFEYFSETQRNKGNFPGRFSGRQFSNSRSEMNVSTLELGDSALYLCASTTGSPETQYFGPGTRLLVL.

The rearrangement links TRBV5-1 to TRBJ1-5; D is unresolved. The V and J ends lost 3 bases and 7 bases respectively, with 17 bases between them. CDR3 length: 15 residues. The germline CDR1 and CDR2 sequences are SGHRS and YFSETQ. The CDR3 coding sequence is TGCGCCAGCAGCTCGAACACGGGTCAGGAACAGCCCCAGCATTTT. It yields the protein CASSSNTGQEQPQHF.

This clone was detected only once. The V gene is TRBV7-2, the J gene TRBJ2-7; 12 positions agree with TRBD2. The CDR3 is 17 amino acids. Germline assignment: CDR1 SGHTA and CDR2 FQGNSA. The V gene end was trimmed by 5 bases and the J gene end by 6 bases; junction bases not matched to a gene: 14. Written as DNA, the CDR3 is TGTGCCAGCAGCCCGCGAAGGACTAGCGGGGACTCGTCCGAGCAGTACTTC. Translating it yields CASSPRRTSGDSSEQYF.

This rearrangement joins TRBV28 to TRBJ2-1, with 7 bases that match TRBD2. V lost 8 bases and J lost 1; bases outside the gene matches: 2. Germline V lookup: CDR1 MDHEN, CDR2 SYDVKM. The CDR3 runs to 13 residues. DNA for the CDR3: TGTGCCAGCTCGGGAGGATCCTACAATGAGCAGTTCTTC. It specifies CASSGGSYNEQFF.

The V call is TRBV13, the J call TRBJ1-5; 9 nucleotides match TRBD1. This CDR3 region has 15 residues. Germline assignment: CDR1 PRHDT and CDR2 FYEKMQ (reference sequence). J lost 2 bases, V lost 4 bases, and 3 bases had no gene match. The CDR3 spells CASSSGQGGNQPQHF. CDR3 nucleotides: TGTGCCAGCAGCTCGGGACAGGGCGGCAATCAGCCCCAGCATTTT.

V and J are TRBV18 and TRBJ2-7, with TRBD1 identical over 10 bases. The CDR3 covers 15 residues. J lost 5 bases, V lost 3 bases, and 7 bases had no gene match. The germline V gene has CDR1 KGHSH and CDR2 LQKENI. DNA for the CDR3: TGTGCCAGCTCACCTTACAGGGACAGGGGCCACGAGCAGTACTTC. Translated: CASSPYRDRGHEQYF.

This chain uses TRBV7-8 with TRBJ2-1; TRBD2 agrees at 8 bases. Losses at the gene ends were 3 bases for V and 0 bases for J; bases not matched to a gene: 19. Germline CDR1 and CDR2: SGHVS and FQNEAQ. The CDR3 extends over 21 amino acids. The CDR3 coding sequence is TGTGCCAGCAGCTTTTCCCGTGCTGCGGGAGGCCCGACGAGCTCCTACAATGAGCAGTTCTTC. Translated: CASSFSRAAGGPTSSYNEQFF.

This rearrangement joins TRBV18 to TRBJ2-1, with 7 nucleotides matching TRBD1. V lost 0 bases to trimming and J lost 6 bases; unmatched junction nucleotides: 8. The germline CDR1 and CDR2 sequences are KGHSH and LQKENI. The length of the CDR3 is 16 residues. As DNA, the CDR3 is TGTGCCAGCTCACCACCGTCGACAGGGTTCTCCAATGAGCAGTTCTTC. It codes for CASSPPSTGFSNEQFF.

J is TRBJ2-5 and V is TRBV9; D unclear. Germline CDR1 and CDR2: SGDLS and YYNGEE. The V end lost 2 bases, the J end lost 5 bases, and 7 bases lay between the germline ends. There are 12 residues in the CDR3. The CDR3, as DNA: TGTGCCAGCAGCGTCTACGGCGAGACCCAGTACTTC. Encoded protein: CASSVYGETQYF.

V is TRBV6-1 and J is TRBJ2-7, with 9 bases that match TRBD2. J was trimmed by 6 bases and V by 2 bases; bases with no gene match: 14. The CDR3 extends over 17 amino acids. The germline CDR1 and CDR2 sequences are MNHNS and SASEGT. The CDR3 sequence: CASSELAGAGGMGEQYF. CDR3 DNA sequence: TGTGCCAGCAGTGAACTCGCTGGAGCGGGGGGCATGGGCGAGCAGTACTTC.

This clone was detected only a few times. The J gene is TRBJ1-3, the V gene TRBV6-5; TRBD1 aligns across 9 bases. This CDR3 is built from 15 residues. CDR1 is MNHEY, CDR2 SVGAGI, per germline. Losses at the gene ends were 2 bases for V and 4 bases for J; bases not matched to a gene: 3. The CDR3 DNA is TGTGCCAGCAGTTACCGAGGACAGGGGGGAAACACCATATATTTT. It yields the protein CASSYRGQGGNTIYF.

V is TRBV5-4 and J is TRBJ1-1; no firm D call. In germline, CDR1 is SGHNT, CDR2 YYREEE (reference sequence). The CDR3 is 13 residues long. The ends were cut back, 1 base at V and 1 base at J, with 5 bases in the middle. This CDR3 is CASSLTGNTEAFF. DNA of the CDR3: TGTGCCAGCAGCTTGACCGGGAACACTGAAGCTTTCTTT.

The chain has TRBV19 and TRBJ2-1; perhaps TRBD1 as D (5 bases). Between the trimmed V and J ends, which lost 4 bases and 4 bases, there was a span of 11 bases. Germline V gene lookup returns CDR1 LNHDA and CDR2 SQIVND (reference sequence). The CDR3 sequence is 14 residues long. In nucleotides, the CDR3 is TGTGCCAGTAGTACAGGGAACGGTTACAATGAGCAGTTCTTC. Translating gives CASSTGNGYNEQFF.